This T cell receptor beta chain was obtained from a study of blood T cell repertoires in COVID-19. The overall study: Nucleic acid was either cDNA or gDNA, and it came from T cells, B-cell-depleted T cells, or PBMCs.

As processed by the authors: Quantification of nucleated cells was approximated via reference gene primer amplification. Sequenced by immunoSEQ multiplex PCR; TCRdb stores in-frame clones only, minus some. V, J and clone size were drawn from that table, and D and trimming were deduced from the DNA. The data show tens of thousands of clones, roughly 77% seen once. Germline values: CDR1 SGHAT, CDR2 FQNNGV. V was shortened by 0 bases and J by 3 bases, with 7 bases between the two germline ends. The CDR3 has 14 amino acids. The TCR comes from a woman in her 70s with acute or convalescent COVID-19. The sample comprised peripheral blood. The J gene is TRBJ2-3, the V gene TRBV11-2; D is perhaps TRBD2 (5 bases). The CDR3 region has the DNA TGTGCCAGCAGCTTAGATGAGGGAACAGATACGCAGTATTTT. Its protein product is CASSLDEGTDTQYF.